Listed here are 29 T cell receptor beta chains from one sample, sequenced in a study of control samples from healthy donors and cancer patients. Using immunoSEQ multiplex PCR, the repertoire was profiled, and TCRdb retains in-frame clones only, with some absent. The repertoire consists of over 80,000 clones, with approximately 81% occurring once and the leading ten covering 10% to 13%. The sequencing input was blood. These receptors all stem from a woman between 25 and 40 years old in good health.

This clone appeared a few times. V and J are TRBV7-6 and TRBJ1-5; D may be TRBD1 (5 bases). Germline CDR1 is SGHVS and CDR2 is FNYEAQ. V shed 5 bases and J shed 4 bases, with 15 bases lying between them. The CDR3 runs 15 residues. CDR3 DNA sequence: TGTGCCAGCAGCCTCGAGGGGTCTGGAAATCAGCCCCAGCATTTT. Translation gives CASSLEGSGNQPQHF.

The chain carries TRBV6-5 and TRBJ1-1; 9 positions match TRBD1. V shed 6 bases, J shed 2 bases, and the junction held 7 bases outside the gene matches. The CDR3 is made up of 15 amino acids. Looked up from germline, CDR1 is MNHEY and CDR2 is SVGAGI. CDR3: CASRRDREVNTEAFF. Here the CDR3 DNA reads TGTGCCAGCAGGCGGGACAGGGAAGTAAACACTGAAGCTTTCTTT.

The chain combines TRBV7-3 with TRBJ2-7; D is perhaps TRBD1 (5 bases). CDR1 is SGHTA, CDR2 FQGTGA, per germline. V was clipped by 3 bases and J by 3 bases, with 9 bases between them. The CDR3 covers 13 residues. The CDR3 bases are TGTGCCAGCAGCTTGGGGCTTGACTACGAGCAGTACTTC. This translates into CASSLGLDYEQYF.

In this sample, this clone turned up once. The V call is TRBV4-3, the J call TRBJ2-1; 14 bases fit TRBD2. CDR1 is LGHNA, CDR2 YSLEER, per germline. CDR3 size: 16 residues. Trimming cost V 3 bases and J 6 bases; bases outside gene matches: 4. CDR3 region: CASSHRTSGGLNEQFF. The CDR3 DNA is TGCGCCAGCAGCCACCGGACTAGCGGGGGGCTCAATGAGCAGTTCTTC.

This sequence joins TRBV5-1 and TRBJ2-5, with D unclear. Germline V gene data show CDR1 as SGHRS and CDR2 as YFSETQ. The V and J ends lost 3 bases and 5 bases respectively, with 17 bases between them. The CDR3 has 15 residues. This chain's CDR3 is CASSSSLNDRETQYF. The DNA of the CDR3 is TGCGCCAGCAGCTCGAGTCTAAACGACCGGGAGACCCAGTACTTC.

The chain combines TRBV27 with TRBJ2-7, with D possibly matching TRBD2 (6 bases). Trimming stripped 5 bases from V and 1 base from J, with 9 bases between. Germline CDR1 reads MNHEY; CDR2 reads SMNVEV (reference sequence). This CDR3 spans 13 amino acids. CDR3: CASSDGGSYEQYF. The CDR3 coding sequence is TGTGCCAGCAGTGACGGGGGTTCCTACGAGCAGTACTTC.

Only a few counts were recorded for this clone. The chain uses TRBV7-9 and TRBJ1-2, with TRBD1 matching 7 bases. Trimming cost V 5 bases and J 4 bases; bases outside gene matches: 4. This CDR3 has 13 amino acids. CDR1 SEHNR and CDR2 FQNEAQ come from the germline V gene (reference sequence). The CDR3 region has the DNA TGTGCCAGCAGCCCCCGGGACAGCTATGGCTACACCTTC. Translation: CASSPRDSYGYTF.

The genes are TRBV11-2 and TRBJ2-7, with TRBD1 matching 7 bases. Germline-derived CDR1 and CDR2 are SGHAT and FQNNGV. J lost 6 bases, V lost 3 bases, and 8 bases had no gene match. This CDR3 has 14 amino acids. The CDR3 coding sequence is TGTGCCAGCAGCTTGGCCTTGACAGGGCGCGAGCAGTACTTC. This sequence encodes CASSLALTGREQYF. Variable domain in full (rest from reference TRBV11-2 and TRBJ2-7): EAGVAQSPRYKIIEKRQSVAFWCNPISGHATLYWYQQILGQGPKLLIQFQNNGVVDDSQLPKDRFSAERLKGVDSTLKIQPAKLEDSAVYLCASSLALTGREQYFGPGTRLTVT.

This clone was counted once. This chain joins TRBV6-4 and TRBJ1-2; possibly TRBD1 for D (5 bases). V was shortened by 8 bases and J by 8 bases, with 9 bases between the two germline ends. CDR3 size: 10 residues. The germline gives CDR1 MRHNA, CDR2 SNTAGT. The CDR3 DNA reads TGTGCCAGCGGGGGGTACGGCTACACCTTC. Translation: CASGGYGYTF.

The genes are TRBV14 and TRBJ2-6, with D maybe TRBD2 (6 bases). CDR3 length: 18 residues. Between the trimmed V and J ends, which lost 4 bases and 0 bases, there was a span of 16 bases. Germline V gene sequence: CDR1 SGHDN, CDR2 FVKESK. Here the CDR3 reads CASSLAGSSLSGANVLTF. The CDR3 nucleotides read TGTGCCAGCAGCCTTGCGGGATCCTCACTCTCTGGGGCCAACGTCCTGACTTTC. Supplemented by reference TRBV14 and TRBJ2-6, the full variable domain reads EAGVTQFPSHSVIEKGQTVTLRCDPISGHDNLYWYRRVMGKEIKFLLHFVKESKQDESGMPNNRFLAERTGGTYSTLKVQPAELEDSGVYFCASSLAGSSLSGANVLTFGAGSRLTVL.

J is TRBJ2-3 and V is TRBV9; TRBD2 matches 11 bases. CDR1 and CDR2 from the germline V gene are SGDLS and YYNGEE. The junction had 3 bases not matched to a gene; V was cut back by 4 bases and J by 2 bases. This CDR3 is 15 amino acids long. In DNA, the CDR3 is TGTGCCAGCAGCTCTAGCGGGGGGACCACAGATACGCAGTATTTT. Protein: CASSSSGGTTDTQYF. Combining the CDR3 with reference TRBV9 and TRBJ2-3 gives the whole variable domain DSGVTQTPKHLITATGQRVTLRCSPRSGDLSVYWYQQSLDQGLQFLIQYYNGEERAKGNILERFSAQQFPDLHSELNLSSLELGDSALYFCASSSSGGTTDTQYFGPGTRLTVL.

The rearrangement uses TRBV9 and TRBJ2-5; no firm D call. Germline V lookup: CDR1 SGDLS, CDR2 YYNGEE. The V and J ends lost 4 bases and 2 bases respectively, with 9 bases between them. This CDR3 has 13 residues. This chain's CDR3 is CASSRASQETQYF. DNA for the CDR3: TGTGCCAGCAGCAGGGCCTCACAAGAGACCCAGTACTTC.

V gene TRBV27 combines with J gene TRBJ1-1; TRBD1 is a possible D gene (6 bases). V lost 7 bases and J 4 bases, leaving 13 bases between the germline ends. This CDR3 has 13 amino acids. The germline gives CDR1 MNHEY, CDR2 SMNVEV (reference sequence). The CDR3 spells CASTPQGGTEAFF. The CDR3 DNA follows: TGTGCCAGCACCCCACAGGGAGGCACTGAAGCTTTCTTT.

This chain joins TRBV4-3 and TRBJ2-7, with 7 bases identical to TRBD1. The CDR3 sequence is 16 residues long. In germline, CDR1 is LGHNA, CDR2 YSLEER. V shed 3 bases and J 1 base; nucleotides not matched to a gene: 9. In DNA, the CDR3 is TGCGCCAGCAGCCAGGTCCGGGACAGCTCATCCTACGAGCAGTACTTC. This translates into CASSQVRDSSSYEQYF.

The chain carries TRBV5-6 and TRBJ1-1, with 7 positions matching TRBD1. The germline V gene has CDR1 SGHDT and CDR2 YYEEEE. V lost 2 bases and J lost 0; bases outside the gene matches: 4. The CDR3 has 15 amino acids. The CDR3 sequence: CASSLAGGLNTEAFF. The DNA for the CDR3 is TGTGCCAGCAGCTTAGCAGGGGGTCTGAACACTGAAGCTTTCTTT.

The genes are TRBV9 and TRBJ1-2; no definite D call. This CDR3 is 12 amino acids long. V lost 0 bases to trimming and J lost 1 base, with 1 base between them. Per germline, CDR1 SGDLS and CDR2 YYNGEE. CDR3 in amino acids: CASSVVNYGYTF. The DNA of the CDR3 is TGTGCCAGCAGCGTAGTTAACTATGGCTACACCTTC.

There are a few counts of this clone. The chain recombines TRBV5-4 with TRBJ2-5, with unresolved D. The germline V gene has CDR1 SGHNT and CDR2 YYREEE (reference sequence). V was clipped by 3 bases and J by 0 bases, with 3 bases between them. This CDR3 region has 12 residues. CDR3 protein: CASSSYQETQYF. The CDR3 nucleotides are TGTGCCAGCAGCTCGTACCAAGAGACCCAGTACTTC.

The gene calls are TRBV7-2 and TRBJ1-4; D perhaps matches TRBD1 (5 bases). CDR3 length equals 15 residues. Trimming took off 3 bases at V and 8 bases at J, with 16 bases between the two ends. Germline CDR1 SGHTA, CDR2 FQGNSA. The DNA for the CDR3 is TGTGCCAGCAGCTTGACGACCACAGGTCGCGAAAAACTGTTTTTT. Translating gives CASSLTTTGREKLFF. Supplemented by reference TRBV7-2 and TRBJ1-4, the full variable domain reads GAGVSQSPSNKVTEKGKDVELRCDPISGHTALYWYRQSLGQGLEFLIYFQGNSAPDKSGLPSDRFSAERTGGSVSTLTIQRTQQEDSAVYLCASSLTTTGREKLFFGSGTQLSVL.

The chain joins TRBV2 to TRBJ2-3; D remains unclear. The CDR3 is 12 amino acids. The germline V gene encodes CDR1 SNHLY and CDR2 FYNNEI. V lost 7 bases, J lost 2 bases, and 7 bases lay in between. The CDR3 DNA is TGTGCCAGCACCGATGACACAGATACGCAGTATTTT. This translates into CASTDDTDTQYF.

This clone was seen a few times. This rearrangement joins TRBV6-6 to TRBJ1-3; tentatively, D is TRBD1 (5 bases). Germline V lookup: CDR1 MNHNY, CDR2 SVGAGI (reference sequence). V lost 2 bases, J lost 2 bases, and 10 bases lay in between. The CDR3 is 15 residues long. CDR3 DNA: TGTGCCAGCAGTTACGGGGGGGAAACTGGAAACACCATATATTTT. Amino acid sequence: CASSYGGETGNTIYF.

This chain uses TRBV18 with TRBJ1-5; 7 bases are a match to TRBD1. Per the germline V gene, CDR1 is KGHSH and CDR2 is LQKENI. The length of the CDR3 is 16 residues. V dropped 1 base and J dropped 0; count of bases not matched to a gene: 3. The CDR3 sequence: CASSPRTGNSNQPQHF. In DNA, the CDR3 is TGTGCCAGCTCACCACGGACAGGCAATAGCAATCAGCCCCAGCATTTT.

The chain uses TRBV6-5 and TRBJ1-2; D is uncertain. CDR3 length: 14 residues. The germline CDR1 and CDR2 sequences are MNHEY and SVGAGI. Deletions cut 4 bases from V and 4 bases from J, with 13 bases between. The CDR3 spells CASSSFESFYGYTF. CDR3 in DNA: TGTGCCAGCAGTTCCTTTGAGAGTTTCTATGGCTACACCTTC.

The chain is built from TRBV5-1 and TRBJ1-1; D unclear. Germline-derived CDR1 and CDR2 are SGHRS and YFSETQ. The CDR3 length is 15 residues. The V end lost 4 bases, the J end lost 2 bases, and 15 bases lay between the germline ends. The CDR3 sequence is CASSPREGVNTEAFF. CDR3 in DNA: TGCGCCAGCAGCCCCCGGGAAGGTGTCAACACTGAAGCTTTCTTT.

The rearrangement links TRBV10-3 to TRBJ1-2; TRBD1 matches at 12 bases. The CDR3 totals 16 residues. The V gene's germline CDR1 is ENHRY and CDR2 SYGVKD. The J segment lost 7 bases and the V segment lost 0 bases, leaving 6 bases of the junction unmatched. CDR3 coding DNA: TGTGCCATCAGTGAGTCCGGGACAGGGGGCTCGCGTGGCTACACCTTC. Amino acids: CAISESGTGGSRGYTF.

V usage is TRBV5-6 and J usage is TRBJ1-4; 7 positions match TRBD1. The CDR3 covers 16 residues. Germline-derived CDR1 and CDR2 are SGHDT and YYEEEE. The junction had 8 bases not matched to a gene; V was cut back by 1 base and J by 5 bases. As DNA, the CDR3 is TGTGCCAGCAGCTTGTGGAAGGACAGGCGGAATGAAAAACTGTTTTTT. It codes for CASSLWKDRRNEKLFF.

This clone has a handful of counts. V gene TRBV19 combines with J gene TRBJ1-2; unclear D gene. Germline V lookup: CDR1 LNHDA, CDR2 SQIVND (reference sequence). Trimming shortened V by 0 bases and J by 2 bases, and 10 bases separated the two germline ends. This CDR3 contains 15 residues. CDR3 loop: CASSIDSSTNYGYTF. In nucleotides, the CDR3 is TGTGCCAGTAGTATAGATTCGTCGACCAACTATGGCTACACCTTC.

V usage is TRBV9 and J usage is TRBJ1-6, with TRBD1 as a possible D gene (5 bases). Germline CDR1 and CDR2: SGDLS and YYNGEE. Trimming took 4 bases from V and 3 from J, leaving 11 bases between them. This CDR3 has 15 residues. The CDR3 sequence is CASSKSGHYNSPLHF. Written as DNA, the CDR3 is TGTGCCAGCAGCAAGTCAGGACACTATAATTCACCCCTCCACTTT.

The rearrangement joins TRBV11-2 to TRBJ1-1; tentatively, D is TRBD1 (6 bases). This CDR3 region has 15 residues. Trimming removed 4 bases from V and 3 bases from J, with 15 bases in between. Germline V gene sequence: CDR1 SGHAT, CDR2 FQNNGV. CDR3 nucleotide sequence: TGTGCCAGCAGCTCCCAGGGGAGGAGGGACACTGAAGCTTTCTTT. Amino acid sequence: CASSSQGRRDTEAFF.

This chain connects TRBV30 to TRBJ2-7; 9 bases are a match to TRBD1. From germline, CDR1 is GTSNPN and CDR2 SVGIG (reference sequence). The trim removed 3 bases at V and 5 bases at J, leaving 11 bases unmatched. The CDR3 runs to 15 residues. CDR3 DNA: TGTGCCTGGAGCTCTAACAGGGGGCAGGATGACGAGCAGTACTTC. Its translation: CAWSSNRGQDDEQYF.